These 32 T cell receptor beta chains originate from one sample sequenced in a study of T cell responses to AZD1222 COVID-19 vaccine. TCRdb's table, derived via immunoSEQ multiplex PCR, lists solely in-frame clones and lacks some. This repertoire shows 110,000 to 150,000 clones, around 90% found once; its top ten account for 3.5% to 4.5%. Sequencing used peripheral blood, obtained on day 0 of AZD1222 vaccination. All receptors derive from an adult in good health.

The rearrangement links TRBV10-3 to TRBJ2-1; 12 bases fit TRBD2. Looked up from germline, CDR1 is ENHRY and CDR2 is SYGVKD. Unmatched junction bases numbered 3, after V lost 6 bases and J lost 6 bases. The CDR3 is 14 residues long. The CDR3 nucleotides read TGTGCCATCAGGTGGACTAGCGGGATCAATGAGCAGTTCTTC. It yields the protein CAIRWTSGINEQFF.

This chain joins TRBV27 and TRBJ1-6; 10 nucleotides agree with TRBD1. Germline loops: CDR1 MNHEY, CDR2 SMNVEV (reference sequence). The CDR3 has 15 amino acids. V shed 6 bases, J shed 11 bases, and the junction held 10 bases outside the gene matches. For the CDR3, the DNA is TGTGCCAGCAGCAATACCGGGACAGGGGAAACACCCCTCCACTTT. Its protein is CASSNTGTGETPLHF.

The chain combines TRBV10-3 with TRBJ2-7; 9 bases agree with TRBD1. The germline V gene has CDR1 ENHRY and CDR2 SYGVKD. CDR3 length: 15 residues. After removal of 4 bases from V and 0 bases from J, the junction contained 4 bases not matched to a gene. The CDR3 region is CAISGGTGSSYEQYF. The CDR3 DNA is TGTGCCATCAGTGGCGGGACAGGGAGCTCCTACGAGCAGTACTTC.

The rearrangement joins TRBV5-1 to TRBJ2-2; D uncertain. Germline V lookup: CDR1 SGHRS, CDR2 YFSETQ. CDR3 length: 14 amino acids. Between the trimmed V and J ends, which lost 0 bases and 3 bases, there was a span of 6 bases. Here the CDR3 reads CASSLVVDTGELFF. The DNA for the CDR3 is TGCGCCAGCAGCTTGGTCGTGGACACCGGGGAGCTGTTTTTT.

J is TRBJ1-5 and V is TRBV28, with D unclear. Trimming removed 2 bases from V and 9 bases from J, with 5 bases in between. Germline CDR1 MDHEN, CDR2 SYDVKM. The CDR3 is made up of 11 amino acids. CDR3 in amino acids: CASSLMGPQHF. In DNA, the CDR3 is TGTGCCAGCAGTTTAATGGGGCCCCAGCATTTT.

V usage is TRBV7-6 and J usage is TRBJ2-3, with 8 bases aligning to TRBD2. V gave up 1 base and J gave up 2 bases; unmatched junction bases: 2. This CDR3 is 15 amino acids long. CDR1 is SGHVS, CDR2 FNYEAQ, per germline. The CDR3 region has the DNA TGTGCCAGCAGCTTAGGGACTAGCCCCACAGATACGCAGTATTTT. Translated: CASSLGTSPTDTQYF.

The V and J genes are TRBV19 and TRBJ2-5; 9 positions agree with TRBD1. The germline CDR1 and CDR2 sequences are LNHDA and SQIVND (reference sequence). J was trimmed by 5 bases and V by 4 bases; bases with no gene match: 14. The CDR3 is made up of 17 amino acids. CDR3: CASSTFPGTGIMETQYF. As DNA, the CDR3 is TGTGCCAGTAGTACTTTCCCCGGGACAGGGATTATGGAGACCCAGTACTTC. Complete variable domain (other parts from reference TRBV19 and TRBJ2-5): DGGITQSPKYLFRKEGQNVTLSCEQNLNHDAMYWYRQDPGQGLRLIYYSQIVNDFQKGDIAEGYSVSREKKESFPLTVTSAQKNPTAFYLCASSTFPGTGIMETQYFGPGTRLLVL.

The V gene is TRBV5-1, the J gene TRBJ2-3; 7 positions match TRBD1. The J segment lost 4 bases and the V segment lost 4 bases, leaving 3 bases of the junction unmatched. The germline V gene encodes CDR1 SGHRS and CDR2 YFSETQ. The CDR3 is made up of 13 amino acids. CDR3 bases: TGCGCCAGCAGCCTTACAGGGGCAGATACGCAGTATTTT. It specifies CASSLTGADTQYF.

The chain employs TRBV2 and TRBJ1-5; no clear D gene. The CDR3 length is 15 residues. Trimming cost V 7 bases and J 0 bases, with 13 bases left between them. Germline CDR1 SNHLY, CDR2 FYNNEI. The CDR3 spells CASTRVRVSNQPQHF. CDR3 sequence (DNA): TGTGCCAGCACGAGGGTGCGGGTTAGCAATCAGCCCCAGCATTTT.

This clone was observed a single time. The chain recombines TRBV27 with TRBJ1-1; D is uncertain. Germline V CDR1 and CDR2: MNHEY, SMNVEV (reference sequence). This CDR3 is built from 15 residues. Trimming shortened V by 0 bases and J by 5 bases, and 13 bases separated the two germline ends. The CDR3 here is CASSLSTNFFTEAFF. The CDR3 bases are TGTGCCAGCAGTTTATCCACGAACTTTTTTACTGAAGCTTTCTTT.

The chain recombines TRBV27 with TRBJ1-1; weak D call: TRBD1 (6 bases). Germline V gene lookup returns CDR1 MNHEY and CDR2 SMNVEV (reference sequence). This CDR3 comprises 14 residues. Trimming left V 5 bases short and J 5 bases short, with 15 bases between. Here the CDR3 DNA reads TGTGCCAGCAGTCTTCACAGGGAGGGGACTGAAGCTTTCTTT. It codes for CASSLHREGTEAFF.

This chain uses TRBV6-5 with TRBJ1-2, with 10 bases lining up with TRBD1. Looked up from germline, CDR1 is MNHEY and CDR2 is SVGAGI. The CDR3 is 15 amino acids. V lost 5 bases and J lost 10; bases outside the gene matches: 13. In DNA form, the CDR3 reads TGTGCCAGCAGTCATCGACAGGGGGCGGGGACAGACTACACCTTC. Its protein is CASSHRQGAGTDYTF.

The chain carries TRBV5-1 and TRBJ1-1; TRBD1 is a possible D gene (5 bases). The V gene's germline CDR1 is SGHRS and CDR2 YFSETQ. The V end lost 0 bases, the J end lost 0 bases, and 12 bases lay between the germline ends. The CDR3 is 16 amino acids. The CDR3 DNA reads TGCGCCAGCAGCTTGGCCTCGGGACCAGTGAACACTGAAGCTTTCTTT. It is translated as CASSLASGPVNTEAFF.

The chain carries TRBV11-2 and TRBJ1-4; TRBD1 matches 8 bases. The junction had 7 bases not matched to a gene; V was cut back by 5 bases and J by 5 bases. This CDR3 is built from 15 residues. Germline V CDR1 and CDR2: SGHAT, FQNNGV. CDR3 amino acids: CASSQDRGGNEKLFF. CDR3 coding DNA: TGTGCCAGCAGCCAAGACAGGGGCGGGAATGAAAAACTGTTTTTT.

With respect to this clone: A read error may account for a junction end that differs from germline. The chain carries TRBV30 and TRBJ2-7; 7 nucleotides line up with TRBD1. Germline lookup yields CDR1 GTSNPN and CDR2 SVGIG (reference sequence). CDR3 length: 12 amino acids. The CDR3 sequence: CAWKDRSSEQYF. The CDR3 DNA reads TGTGCCTGGAAGGACAGGTCCTCCGAGCAGTACTTC.

This clone was detected once. This chain links TRBV15 with TRBJ2-7; weak D call: TRBD2 (5 bases). The germline CDR1 and CDR2 sequences are LNHNV and YYDKDF (reference sequence). The CDR3 is 13 residues long. Trimming took off 5 bases at V and 3 bases at J, with 11 bases between the two ends. The CDR3 loop reads CATSPRTGYEQYF. Written as DNA, the CDR3 is TGTGCCACCAGCCCCCGGACTGGCTACGAGCAGTACTTC.

The J gene is TRBJ2-1, the V gene TRBV6-5; D perhaps matches TRBD1 (7 bases). Germline V gives CDR1 MNHEY, CDR2 SVGAGI. V was pared by 4 bases and J by 3 bases, with 13 bases between. There are 15 residues in the CDR3. The CDR3 protein is CASSSRGVSYNEQFF. The CDR3 DNA is TGTGCCAGCAGTTCCAGGGGGGTCAGCTACAATGAGCAGTTCTTC.

V gene TRBV27 combines with J gene TRBJ2-1; 7 nucleotides match TRBD1. V was clipped by 2 bases and J by 4 bases; unmatched bases: 5. CDR1 is MNHEY, CDR2 SMNVEV, per germline (reference sequence). The CDR3 consists of 15 residues. The CDR3 loop reads CASSLLGTAYNEQFF. As DNA, the CDR3 is TGTGCCAGCAGTTTACTCGGGACAGCATACAATGAGCAGTTCTTC.

The chain has TRBV5-1 and TRBJ1-1; TRBD1 is a possible D gene (6 bases). The germline V gene encodes CDR1 SGHRS and CDR2 YFSETQ. This CDR3 region has 15 residues. Between the trimmed V and J ends, which lost 0 bases and 0 bases, there was a span of 9 bases. CDR3 region: CASSLVTGMNTEAFF. CDR3 nucleotides: TGCGCCAGCAGCTTGGTGACAGGTATGAACACTGAAGCTTTCTTT.

This chain joins TRBV2 and TRBJ2-3; TRBD2 agrees at 10 bases. Per germline, CDR1 SNHLY and CDR2 FYNNEI. The CDR3 is 18 amino acids. V lost 6 bases, J lost 7 bases, and 19 bases stayed unmatched. CDR3 amino acids: CASRGLAGERPGSHTQYF. The CDR3 coding sequence is TGTGCCAGCAGGGGGCTAGCGGGAGAGAGACCCGGCTCTCATACGCAGTATTTT.

On this clone: Relative to the germline gene, one junction end is altered; a read error may explain this. V gene TRBV6-1 combines with J gene TRBJ1-5, with D possibly TRBD1 on 6 matching bases. The CDR3 consists of 15 residues. The germline CDR1 and CDR2 sequences are MNHNS and SASEGT. The CDR3 coding sequence is TGTGCCAGCAGCGAAGGGCAGGGGCCGGCTGGGGCCCAGCATTTT. It specifies CASSEGQGPAGAQHF.

The genes are TRBV7-9 and TRBJ2-7; D gene uncertain. V was shortened by 7 bases and J by 3 bases, with 7 bases between the two germline ends. CDR1 is SEHNR and CDR2 is FQNEAQ in the germline V gene (reference sequence). The CDR3 runs 11 residues. The CDR3 loop reads CASTHSYEQYF. The CDR3 DNA reads TGTGCCAGCACCCATAGCTACGAGCAGTACTTC.

The chain links TRBV10-3 to TRBJ1-2; 7 positions agree with TRBD1. CDR3 length equals 16 residues. Germline V gives CDR1 ENHRY, CDR2 SYGVKD. The junction had 14 bases not matched to a gene; V was cut back by 3 bases and J by 7 bases. This CDR3 reads CAISDTTTGQIAGYTF. As DNA, the CDR3 is TGTGCCATCAGTGACACTACAACGGGACAGATTGCTGGCTACACCTTC.

This clone was seen a single time. The chain uses TRBV5-8 and TRBJ2-2; D is uncertain. From germline, CDR1 is SGHTS and CDR2 YDEGEE. The CDR3 extends over 15 amino acids. V was pared by 3 bases and J by 1 base, with 10 bases between. CDR3 nucleotides: TGTGCCAGCAGCTCCGCTGTTCGGAACACCGGGGAGCTGTTTTTT. Translation gives CASSSAVRNTGELFF.

The chain is built from TRBV19 and TRBJ1-1; D call uncertain. Germline V gene data show CDR1 as LNHDA and CDR2 as SQIVND (reference sequence). The CDR3 runs 16 residues. V lost 1 base, J lost 6 bases, and 18 bases lay in between. The CDR3: CASSIGSTLVVAEAFF. CDR3 in DNA: TGTGCCAGTAGTATAGGGTCCACGTTGGTTGTGGCTGAAGCTTTCTTT.

This chain links TRBV27 with TRBJ1-2; D might be TRBD1 (5 bases). Trimming cost V 6 bases and J 3 bases, with 11 bases left between them. This CDR3 comprises 13 residues. CDR1 is MNHEY, CDR2 SMNVEV, per germline (reference sequence). The CDR3 nucleotides are TGTGCCAGCAGGGGGGATCTTGACTATGGCTACACCTTC. Protein: CASRGDLDYGYTF.

This chain joins TRBV6-2 or TRBV6-3 and TRBJ1-1; 7 bases align to TRBD1. Germline values: CDR1 MNHEY, CDR2 SVGEGT. The junction had 6 bases not matched to a gene; V was cut back by 5 bases and J by 3 bases. The CDR3 loop spans 14 amino acids. CDR3 protein: CASSTTTGHTEAFF. CDR3 bases: TGTGCCAGCAGTACGACGACAGGGCACACTGAAGCTTTCTTT.

J is TRBJ2-3 and V is TRBV29-1; D gene ambiguous. The V gene's germline CDR1 is SQVTM and CDR2 ANQGSEA. The CDR3 runs 13 residues. Trimming took 3 bases from V and 3 from J, leaving 10 bases between them. DNA of the CDR3: TGCAGCGTTGATACCGGTTCGACAGATACGCAGTATTTT. Protein: CSVDTGSTDTQYF.

V gene TRBV5-1 combines with J gene TRBJ2-7; D call uncertain. Trimming removed 2 bases at V and 0 bases at J, with 12 bases between. There are 15 residues in the CDR3. Germline V gene lookup returns CDR1 SGHRS and CDR2 YFSETQ. CDR3 loop: CASSFAVGPSYEQYF. The CDR3 nucleotides are TGCGCCAGCAGCTTCGCGGTCGGCCCCTCCTACGAGCAGTACTTC.

The chain links TRBV30 to TRBJ1-2; TRBD1 might be the D (6 bases). V was cut by 7 bases and J by 3 bases, with 18 bases left in between. Germline V gene sequence: CDR1 GTSNPN, CDR2 SVGIG (reference sequence). This CDR3 region has 14 residues. The CDR3 bases are TGTGCCTCGTATGGCGGACAGAGGGACTATGGCTACACCTTC. Amino acid sequence: CASYGGQRDYGYTF.

V and J are TRBV2 and TRBJ1-1, with TRBD1 as a possible D gene (6 bases). CDR3 length: 14 residues. The V gene lost 2 bases and the J gene lost 6 bases, with 13 bases spanning the gap. Per germline, CDR1 SNHLY and CDR2 FYNNEI. DNA of the CDR3: TGTGCCAGCAGTGAAATGGGACAAAAGTCTGAAGCTTTCTTT. Translation: CASSEMGQKSEAFF.

The CDR3 DNA follows: TGTGCCAGCAGCTTAGACTGGCGGACAGGGGGGACCGGGGAGCTGTTTTTT. This encodes CASSLDWRTGGTGELFF. J is TRBJ2-2 and V is TRBV13; TRBD1 aligns across 10 bases. Looked up from germline, CDR1 is PRHDT and CDR2 is FYEKMQ (reference sequence). CDR3 length: 17 amino acids. V gave up 1 base and J gave up 5 bases; unmatched junction bases: 7. The variable domain in full, with the rest retrieved from reference TRBV13 and TRBJ2-2, is AAGVIQSPRHLIKEKRETATLKCYPIPRHDTVYWYQQGPGQDPQFLISFYEKMQSDKGSIPDRFSAQQFSDYHSELNMSSLELGDSALYFCASSLDWRTGGTGELFFGEGSRLTVL.